The 22 T cell receptor beta chains in this list originate from one sample, sequenced in a study of early T cells in non-severe SARS-CoV-2 infection (dated by TCRdb to the early 2020s). To prepare the library, 5' RACE was applied. The data were produced on a NextSeq 500. TCRdb passed the public sequencing reads through fastp at Q25 and MiXCR, retaining productive beta sequences. A single entry per CDR3 protein holds the most common genes and DNA from its merged rows. The table for this sample lists 100,000 to 140,000 distinct CDR3 sequences; around 10% of them were counted only once. Approximately 8.1% of the sample rests with the top ten. Sequenced material: whole blood. These receptors were taken from an adult who was a healthcare worker with PCR-confirmed SARS-CoV-2 infection or an uninfected control (not recorded which).

The rearrangement uses TRBV4-2 and TRBJ2-1, with D possibly called TRBD1 or TRBD2 (5 bases each). This CDR3 spans 13 amino acids. Germline V gene data show CDR1 as LGHNA and CDR2 as YNFKEQ. V dropped 5 bases and J dropped 6 bases, with 11 bases sitting between them. The CDR3 region has the DNA TGTGCCAGCAGCGGGACGGCACGCAATGAGCAGTTCTTC. It yields the protein CASSGTARNEQFF.

This clonotype was counted ten times or more. The genes are TRBV10-3 and TRBJ2-7; D is unresolved. Per the germline V gene, CDR1 is ENHRY and CDR2 is SYGVKD. This CDR3 comprises 13 residues. V lost 4 bases and J lost 6, with 13 bases in between. The DNA of the CDR3 is TGTGCCATCAGTGTTGGACCTAAGGGCGAGCAGTACTTC. Its translation is CAISVGPKGEQYF.

This clonotype was recorded many times. The J gene is TRBJ1-4, the V gene TRBV20-1; D gene uncertain. The CDR3 is 12 residues long. Germline-derived CDR1 and CDR2 are DFQATT and SNEGSKA (reference sequence). The ends were cut back, 7 bases at V and 6 bases at J, with 12 bases in the middle. The CDR3 sequence: CSVGSRDEKLFF. CDR3 in DNA: TGCAGTGTCGGATCAAGGGATGAAAAACTGTTTTTT.

J is TRBJ2-1 and V is TRBV28; D not resolved. V lost 8 bases, J lost 1 base, and 21 bases lay in between. CDR3 length: 17 amino acids. Germline V gene sequence: CDR1 MDHEN, CDR2 SYDVKM. Here the CDR3 reads CASLRIRRQSSYNEQFF. CDR3 in DNA: TGTGCCAGCCTGCGAATTAGACGGCAGTCTTCCTACAATGAGCAGTTCTTC. The complete variable domain, with remaining parts taken from reference TRBV28 and TRBJ2-1, reads DVKVTQSSRYLVKRTGEKVFLECVQDMDHENMFWYRQDPGLGLRLIYFSYDVKMKEKGDIPEGYSVSREKKERFSLILESASTNQTSMYLCASLRIRRQSSYNEQFFGPGTRLTVL.

J is TRBJ2-7 and V is TRBV18; possible D gene TRBD1, 5 bases. Germline lookup yields CDR1 KGHSH and CDR2 LQKENI. V dropped 3 bases and J dropped 3 bases, with 27 bases sitting between them. The CDR3 has 19 amino acids. In DNA, the CDR3 is TGTGCCAGCTCACCTGGAGCGTCCGGGTTTGGGGCCCGTCGCTACGAGCAGTACTTC. Translation: CASSPGASGFGARRYEQYF.

The chain has TRBV6-5 and TRBJ2-1; D is perhaps TRBD1 (5 bases). V was pared by 2 bases and J by 0 bases, with 8 bases between. The germline V gene encodes CDR1 MNHEY and CDR2 SVGAGI. This CDR3 has 15 residues. Here the CDR3 reads CASSYLDSSYNEQFF. In DNA, the CDR3 is TGTGCCAGCAGTTACCTAGACAGCTCCTACAATGAGCAGTTCTTC.

This clonotype was picked up many times. The rearrangement joins TRBV6-6 to TRBJ2-5; D possibly uses TRBD1 or TRBD2 (5 bases each). This CDR3 has 14 residues. Germline CDR1 is MNHNY and CDR2 is SVGAGI (reference sequence). V was cut by 6 bases and J by 1 base, with 12 bases left in between. The DNA for the CDR3 is TGTGCCAGCAGCCATACCGGGACCCAAGAGACCCAGTACTTC. Amino acids: CASSHTGTQETQYF.

The chain has TRBV6-4 and TRBJ1-6; D ambiguous. The germline V gene encodes CDR1 MRHNA and CDR2 SNTAGT. V lost 3 bases and J 8 bases, leaving 5 bases between the germline ends. This CDR3 has 12 amino acids. The CDR3 sequence: CASSDGDSPLHF. CDR3 sequence (DNA): TGTGCCAGCAGTGATGGGGATTCACCCCTCCACTTT.

The sample holds many counts of this clonotype. The V gene is TRBV10-3, the J gene TRBJ2-7, with 8 bases fitting TRBD2. The CDR3 spans 16 residues. V lost 5 bases to trimming and J lost 6 bases; unmatched junction nucleotides: 15. Germline values: CDR1 ENHRY, CDR2 SYGVKD. The CDR3 coding sequence is TGTGCCATCAGTTCCGGGACTAGTGGTCGAGGAGGCGAGCAGTACTTC. Translating it yields CAISSGTSGRGGEQYF.

This clonotype was seen more than once but under ten times. The chain is built from TRBV7-3 and TRBJ2-1, with TRBD2 matching over 12 bases. The CDR3 spans 18 residues. The ends lost 2 bases at V and 3 bases at J; junction bases unmatched: 8. CDR1 and CDR2 from the germline V gene are SGHTA and FQGTGA. This chain's CDR3 is CASSLLAGGPSGYNEQFF. The CDR3, as DNA: TGTGCCAGCAGCTTACTAGCGGGAGGGCCGTCTGGCTACAATGAGCAGTTCTTC. The full variable domain, completed using reference TRBV7-3 and TRBJ2-1, is GAGVSQTPSNKVTEKGKYVELRCDPISGHTALYWYRQSLGQGPEFLIYFQGTGAADDSGLPNDRFFAVRPEGSVSTLKIQRTERGDSAVYLCASSLLAGGPSGYNEQFFGPGTRLTVL.

This chain uses TRBV7-8 with TRBJ1-1, with 8 bases matching TRBD1. Trimming cost V 5 bases and J 3 bases; bases outside gene matches: 8. Germline CDR1 and CDR2: SGHVS and FQNEAQ. The CDR3 sequence is 15 residues long. The CDR3 protein is CASSPTGGLYTEAFF. CDR3 nucleotide sequence: TGTGCCAGCAGCCCTACAGGGGGATTGTACACTGAAGCTTTCTTT. The full variable domain, rest sourced from reference TRBV7-8 and TRBJ1-1, is GAGVSQSPRYKVAKRGQDVALRCDPISGHVSLFWYQQALGQGPEFLTYFQNEAQLDKSGLPSDRFFAERPEGSVSTLKIQRTQQEDSAVYLCASSPTGGLYTEAFFGQGTRLTVV.

This clonotype was seen only a few times. The chain carries TRBV5-8 and TRBJ1-1, with 9 bases lining up with TRBD1. Germline assignment: CDR1 SGHTS and CDR2 YDEGEE. The CDR3 totals 14 residues. With V trimmed by 2 bases and J by 5 bases, 4 bases remained unmatched. The CDR3, as DNA: TGTGCCAGCAGCTTTAGTGACAGGGGGACTGAAGCTTTCTTT. Translating it yields CASSFSDRGTEAFF.

At least ten counts were recorded for this clonotype. V gene TRBV7-9 combines with J gene TRBJ1-1, with a possible D match to TRBD1 (5 bases). CDR1 and CDR2 from the germline V gene are SEHNR and FQNEAQ (reference sequence). Trimming cost V 3 bases and J 6 bases, with 14 bases left between them. The CDR3 sequence is 14 residues long. CDR3 in amino acids: CASSLGRGGSEAFF. The CDR3 nucleotides are TGTGCCAGCAGCTTGGGACGGGGAGGATCTGAAGCTTTCTTT.

This clonotype was recorded many times. The V and J genes are TRBV5-1 and TRBJ2-7; a possible D gene is TRBD2 (5 bases). The germline gives CDR1 SGHRS, CDR2 YFSETQ. The CDR3 contains 12 residues. The V gene lost 7 bases and the J gene lost 3 bases, with 11 bases spanning the gap. CDR3 nucleotide sequence: TGCGCCAGCGCGAGGGATTACTACGAGCAGTACTTC. It codes for CASARDYYEQYF.

The V and J genes are TRBV4-1 and TRBJ2-5, with 10 bases that match TRBD2. This CDR3 has 16 amino acids. The trim removed 0 bases at V and 1 base at J, leaving 2 bases unmatched. Germline CDR1 reads MGHRA; CDR2 reads YSYEKL. CDR3 residues: CASSQERTSGQETQYF. Here the CDR3 DNA reads TGCGCCAGCAGCCAAGAAAGGACTAGCGGCCAAGAGACCCAGTACTTC.

This clonotype appeared many times. The rearrangement links TRBV20-1 to TRBJ1-1; 8 nucleotides line up with TRBD1. CDR1 and CDR2 from the germline V gene are DFQATT and SNEGSKA (reference sequence). The CDR3 runs to 13 residues. After removal of 5 bases from V and 8 bases from J, the junction contained 10 bases not matched to a gene. CDR3 nucleotide sequence: TGCAGTGCTTTCGACAGGGGTCGACTGGAAGCTTTCTTT. Translating gives CSAFDRGRLEAFF.

The chain combines TRBV10-3 with TRBJ2-3; D is perhaps TRBD1 or TRBD2 (5 bases each). The V end was cut by 10 bases, the J end by 2 bases, with 16 bases between. The CDR3 covers 14 residues. Germline assignment: CDR1 ENHRY and CDR2 SYGVKD. The CDR3 DNA reads TGTGCCAGCACGGGACGACACCCCACAGATACGCAGTATTTT. It specifies CASTGRHPTDTQYF.

This clonotype has a count of ten or more. This chain uses TRBV30 with TRBJ2-3, with D maybe TRBD2 (6 bases). Trimming pared 2 bases from V and 3 bases from J, leaving 9 bases between. The length of the CDR3 is 13 residues. Germline V gene sequence: CDR1 GTSNPN, CDR2 SVGIG (reference sequence). CDR3 sequence: CAWSPAGTDTQYF. CDR3 DNA: TGTGCCTGGAGTCCTGCGGGGACAGATACGCAGTATTTT.

This clonotype came up many times. The chain carries TRBV12-3 or TRBV12-4 and TRBJ1-1; no clear D. The CDR3 has 14 residues. The V end lost 3 bases, the J end lost 1 base, and 9 bases lay between the germline ends. CDR3 protein: CASSFSRRNTEAFF. The CDR3 nucleotides are TGTGCCAGCAGTTTCTCCAGGAGGAACACTGAAGCTTTCTTT.

The chain carries TRBV4-1 and TRBJ2-5; D is possibly TRBD2 (5 bases). Germline V gene lookup returns CDR1 MGHRA and CDR2 YSYEKL. The V end was cut by 4 bases, the J end by 5 bases, with 11 bases between. The CDR3 loop spans 13 amino acids. The CDR3 nucleotides are TGCGCCAGCAGCCCGGGAAGAGGGGAGACCCAGTACTTC. The encoded protein is CASSPGRGETQYF.

The chain couples TRBV29-1 to TRBJ1-4; unclear D gene. Germline values: CDR1 SQVTM, CDR2 ANQGSEA. The CDR3 loop spans 10 amino acids. Trimming stripped 7 bases from V and 8 bases from J, with 8 bases between. The CDR3 protein is CSALPEKLFF. The CDR3 bases are TGCAGCGCCCTCCCAGAAAAACTGTTTTTT.

This clonotype was counted between two and nine times. V is TRBV4-1 and J is TRBJ1-1; no reliable D call. V lost 0 bases and J lost 8, with 7 bases in between. In germline, CDR1 is MGHRA, CDR2 YSYEKL. CDR3 length: 12 residues. The DNA of the CDR3 is TGCGCCAGCAGCCAAGATTACCAAGAAGCTTTCTTT. This translates into CASSQDYQEAFF.